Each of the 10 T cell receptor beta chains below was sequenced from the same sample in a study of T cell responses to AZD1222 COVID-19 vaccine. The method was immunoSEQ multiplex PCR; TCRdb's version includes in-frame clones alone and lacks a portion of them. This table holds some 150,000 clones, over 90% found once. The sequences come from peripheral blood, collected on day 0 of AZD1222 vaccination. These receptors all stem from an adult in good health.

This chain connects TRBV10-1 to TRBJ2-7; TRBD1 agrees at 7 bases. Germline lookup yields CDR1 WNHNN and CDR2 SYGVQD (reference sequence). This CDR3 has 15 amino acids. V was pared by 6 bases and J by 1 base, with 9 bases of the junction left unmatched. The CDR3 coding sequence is TGCGCCAGCAGCCCGGGACAGACTCTTTCCTACGAGCAGTACTTC. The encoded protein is CASSPGQTLSYEQYF.

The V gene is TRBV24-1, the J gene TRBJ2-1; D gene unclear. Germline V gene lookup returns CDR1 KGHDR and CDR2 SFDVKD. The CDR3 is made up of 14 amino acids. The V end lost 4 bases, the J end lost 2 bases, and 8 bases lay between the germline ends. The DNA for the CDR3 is TGTGCCACCAGTGACCCCCGGGCCTACAATGAGCAGTTCTTC. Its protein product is CATSDPRAYNEQFF.

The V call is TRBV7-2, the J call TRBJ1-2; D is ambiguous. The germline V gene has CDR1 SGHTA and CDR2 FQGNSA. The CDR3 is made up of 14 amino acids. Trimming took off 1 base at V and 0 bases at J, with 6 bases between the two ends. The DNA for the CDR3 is TGTGCCAGCAGCTTAGAAACAACTAACTATGGCTACACCTTC. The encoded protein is CASSLETTNYGYTF. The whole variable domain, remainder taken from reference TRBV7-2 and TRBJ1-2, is GAGVSQSPSNKVTEKGKDVELRCDPISGHTALYWYRQSLGQGLEFLIYFQGNSAPDKSGLPSDRFSAERTGGSVSTLTIQRTQQEDSAVYLCASSLETTNYGYTFGSGTRLTVV.

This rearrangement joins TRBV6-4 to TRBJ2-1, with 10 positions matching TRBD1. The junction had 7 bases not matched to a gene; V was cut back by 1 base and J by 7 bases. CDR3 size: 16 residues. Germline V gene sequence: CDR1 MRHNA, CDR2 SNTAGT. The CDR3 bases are TGTGCCAGCAGTGACTTTGGACAGGGGGGAGTGAATGAGCAGTTCTTC. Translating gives CASSDFGQGGVNEQFF.

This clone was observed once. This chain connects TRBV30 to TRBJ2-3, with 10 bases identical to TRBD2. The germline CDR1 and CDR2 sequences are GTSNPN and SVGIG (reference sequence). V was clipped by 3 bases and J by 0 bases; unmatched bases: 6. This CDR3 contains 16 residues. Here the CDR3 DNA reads TGTGCCTGGAGGGCGGGACTAGCGATTAGCACAGATACGCAGTATTTT. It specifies CAWRAGLAISTDTQYF.

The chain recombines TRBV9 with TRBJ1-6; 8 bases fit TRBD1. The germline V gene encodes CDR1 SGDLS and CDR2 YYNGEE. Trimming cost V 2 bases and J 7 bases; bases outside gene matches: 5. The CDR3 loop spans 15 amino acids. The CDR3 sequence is CASSVTGQGNSPLHF. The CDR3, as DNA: TGTGCCAGCAGCGTTACCGGACAGGGCAATTCACCCCTCCACTTT.

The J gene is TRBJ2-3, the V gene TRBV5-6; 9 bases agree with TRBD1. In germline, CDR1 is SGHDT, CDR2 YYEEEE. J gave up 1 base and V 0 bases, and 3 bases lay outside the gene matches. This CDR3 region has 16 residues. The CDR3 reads CASSLAGQGGTDTQYF. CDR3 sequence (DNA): TGTGCCAGCAGCTTGGCGGGACAGGGAGGCACAGATACGCAGTATTTT.

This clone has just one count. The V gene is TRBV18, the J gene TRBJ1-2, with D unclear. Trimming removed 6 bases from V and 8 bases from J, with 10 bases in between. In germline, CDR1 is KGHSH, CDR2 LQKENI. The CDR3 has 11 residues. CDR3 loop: CASSPMEGYTF. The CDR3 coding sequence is TGTGCCAGCTCCCCAATGGAGGGCTACACCTTC.

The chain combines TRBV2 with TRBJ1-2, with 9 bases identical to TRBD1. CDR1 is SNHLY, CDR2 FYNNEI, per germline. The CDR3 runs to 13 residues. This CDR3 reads CASRGQGHYGYTF. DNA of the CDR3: TGTGCTTCGAGGGGACAGGGCCACTATGGCTACACCTTC.

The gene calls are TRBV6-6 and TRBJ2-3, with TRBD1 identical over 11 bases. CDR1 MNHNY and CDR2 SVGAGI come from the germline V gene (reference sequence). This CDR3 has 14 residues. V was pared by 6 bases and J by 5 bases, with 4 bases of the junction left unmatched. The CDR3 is CASSRTGGVDTQYF. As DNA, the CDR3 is TGTGCCAGCAGCCGGACAGGGGGCGTAGATACGCAGTATTTT.